What follows are 23 T cell receptor beta chains derived from one specimen sequenced in a study of metastatic and nonmetastatic thyroid tumors. None of the patients had undergone any treatment ahead of thyroid surgery. TCRdb redid the clone calls on the PCR reads using MiXCR. Of over 20,000 clones listed, about 16% are singletons. Input material: tumor tissue. The source is a female donor with papillary thyroid cancer or a benign thyroid nodule (not recorded which). Some clones in this sample may be carry-over from other donors' samples.

This clone appeared once. The rearrangement links TRBV18 to TRBJ2-7, with D perhaps matching TRBD1 (6 bases). Per germline, CDR1 KGHSH and CDR2 LQKENI. The V end lost 0 bases, the J end lost 0 bases, and 12 bases lay between the germline ends. The CDR3 totals 16 residues. The CDR3 nucleotides read TGTGCCAGCTCACCACCCCTTGACAGGACCTCCTACGAGCAGTACTTC. Its translation is CASSPPLDRTSYEQYF.

In its sample, this clone is large. The chain combines TRBV18 with TRBJ2-6; weak D call: TRBD1 (6 bases). The V and J ends lost 5 bases and 2 bases respectively, with 7 bases between them. CDR3 length: 14 residues. Germline CDR1 reads KGHSH; CDR2 reads LQKENI. The CDR3 region has the DNA TGTGCCAGCTCAGACAGGCCTGGGGCCAACGTCCTGACTTTC. This translates into CASSDRPGANVLTF.

The sample holds a few counts of this clone. The junction departs from germline at one end; a sequencing error may be responsible. The J gene is TRBJ2-7, the V gene TRBV7-7, with D uncertain. Germline lookup yields CDR1 SSHAT and CDR2 FNYEAQ (reference sequence). The CDR3 has 12 residues. The CDR3 DNA reads as TGTGCTAGCAGCTCCCGGACCCCCGGGCAGTACTTC. Amino acids: CASSSRTPGQYF.

This clone occurred many times. A much larger clone sits a single nucleotide away, making a read error possible. The missing conserved phenylalanine or tryptophan at the end of this CDR3 makes a read error likely. V is TRBV27 and J is TRBJ2-7; possibly TRBD1 or TRBD2 for D (7 bases each). Germline assignment: CDR1 MNHEY and CDR2 SMNVEV (reference sequence). V was shortened by 5 bases and J by 6 bases, with 11 bases between the two germline ends. This CDR3 is built from 12 residues. In nucleotides, the CDR3 is TGTGCCAGCAGTACCAGGGGGGGCGAGCAGTACCTC. This translates into CASSTRGGEQYL.

Ten or more counts support this clone. The chain is built from TRBV5-4 and TRBJ2-5, with 12 nucleotides matching TRBD2. V lost 3 bases to trimming and J lost 5 bases; unmatched junction nucleotides: 8. Germline V gene data show CDR1 as SGHNT and CDR2 as YYREEE (reference sequence). This CDR3 is built from 16 residues. The CDR3 DNA reads as TGTGCCAGCAGCTCCCCTAGCGGGAGGGCCTTCGAGACCCAGTACTTC. This translates into CASSSPSGRAFETQYF.

There are many counts of this clone. The chain couples TRBV28 to TRBJ1-3; 7 bases agree with TRBD1. The CDR3 contains 15 residues. CDR1 is MDHEN and CDR2 is SYDVKM in the germline V gene. V gave up 2 bases and J gave up 3 bases; unmatched junction bases: 4. The CDR3, as DNA: TGTGCCAGCAGTTTACGAGACAGGGTTGGAAACACCATATATTTT. This translates into CASSLRDRVGNTIYF.

A word on this clone: Since a much larger clone is just one base distant, this may be a read error. Other DNA sequences in this sample translate to the same CDR3. The chain uses TRBV11-3 and TRBJ2-1; D gene ambiguous. V was trimmed by 6 bases and J by 12 bases, leaving 15 bases between them. This CDR3 region has 12 residues. Per germline, CDR1 SGHNT and CDR2 YENEEA. CDR3 in DNA: TGTGCCAGCAGTCCGGCCGGTACGACGCAGTTCTTC. Residues: CASSPAGTTQFF.

With regard to this clone: One junction end does not reproduce the germline sequence, and a read error may be involved. V gene TRBV5-1 combines with J gene TRBJ2-3, with D possibly matching TRBD1 (5 bases). CDR3 size: 15 residues. Germline V gene sequence: CDR1 SGHRS, CDR2 YFSETQ. CDR3 in amino acids: CASSALGSWGDTQYF. In DNA, the CDR3 is TGCGCCAGCAGCGCATTAGGTAGTTGGGGCGATACGCAGTACTTT.

In its sample, this clone was seen many times. Just one base apart from a much larger clone, this may be a read error. The chain recombines TRBV20-1 with TRBJ1-5; TRBD1 agrees at 9 bases. This CDR3 has 16 residues. The germline V gene encodes CDR1 DFQATT and CDR2 SNEGSKA (reference sequence). J lost 3 bases, V lost 5 bases, and 11 bases had no gene match. CDR3 in amino acids: CSAYAGTGLSNQPQHF. CDR3 DNA sequence: TGCAGTGCTTACGCCGGGACAGGGCTTTCCAATCAGCCCCAGCATTTT.

This chain joins TRBV6-1 and TRBJ2-3, with TRBD2 as a possible D gene (6 bases). The CDR3 runs 17 residues. The germline V and J ends were trimmed by 1 base and 4 bases, with 18 bases remaining between them. Germline V gene data show CDR1 as MNHNS and CDR2 as SASEGT. The CDR3 DNA follows: TGTGCCAGCAGTGAAGGGGGACGGGGGAATCTCCCAGATACGCAGTATTTT. Protein sequence: CASSEGGRGNLPDTQYF.

This clone was observed many times. V gene TRBV7-9 combines with J gene TRBJ2-1, with 14 bases identical to TRBD2. V was pared by 5 bases and J by 9 bases, with 6 bases of the junction left unmatched. From germline, CDR1 is SEHNR and CDR2 FQNEAQ (reference sequence). The CDR3 contains 15 residues. DNA of the CDR3: TGTGCCAGCAGCCGAGGGACTAGCGGGAGAGGTGAGCAGTTCTTC. Its translation: CASSRGTSGRGEQFF.

The sample holds many counts of this clone. This chain connects TRBV25-1 to TRBJ2-7, with TRBD1 matching over 9 bases. V trimming: 4 bases; J trimming: 4 bases; junction bases outside the gene matches: 8. Germline lookup yields CDR1 MGHDK and CDR2 SYGVNS. This CDR3 comprises 15 residues. In DNA form, the CDR3 reads TGTGCCAGCAGTGGCCCGGGACAGGGATATTACGAGCAGTACTTC. Translation gives CASSGPGQGYYEQYF.

This clone appeared many times. The chain carries TRBV6-1 and TRBJ1-1; TRBD1 agrees at 7 bases. From germline, CDR1 is MNHNS and CDR2 SASEGT. The length of the CDR3 is 14 residues. J gave up 10 bases and V 7 bases, and 15 bases lay outside the gene matches. The CDR3 DNA reads TGTGCCAGCACCCCAGGGGGAGGGGAGGTTTCAGCTTTCTTT. It encodes CASTPGGGEVSAFF.

Ten or more counts support this clone. The chain uses TRBV2 and TRBJ1-3; 7 bases agree with TRBD1. Trimming cost V 8 bases and J 4 bases; bases outside gene matches: 5. The CDR3 loop spans 13 amino acids. Germline CDR1 is SNHLY and CDR2 is FYNNEI. CDR3 DNA: TGTGCCAGCCGTCAGGGGGAAGGAAACACCATATATTTT. Amino acids: CASRQGEGNTIYF.

This clone came up many times. This chain links TRBV2 with TRBJ2-5; D gene ambiguous. The germline gives CDR1 SNHLY, CDR2 FYNNEI. Trimming removed 6 bases from V and 3 bases from J, with 20 bases in between. CDR3 length equals 16 residues. Here the CDR3 DNA reads TGTGCCAGCAGGGCCAATTGGTACAAGGAAAAAGAGACCCAGTACTTC. Translating gives CASRANWYKEKETQYF.

This chain links TRBV20-1 with TRBJ2-7; a weak D match, TRBD1 (6 bases). The CDR3 covers 14 residues. Germline lookup yields CDR1 DFQATT and CDR2 SNEGSKA (reference sequence). V lost 4 bases and J 3 bases, leaving 16 bases between the germline ends. CDR3 DNA: TGCAGTGCTACTACAGGGATTTTGTTCTACGAGCAGTACTTC. Amino acids: CSATTGILFYEQYF.

This clone showed up many times. The rearrangement uses TRBV19 and TRBJ2-1; possibly TRBD2 for D (6 bases). Germline V gene sequence: CDR1 LNHDA, CDR2 SQIVND (reference sequence). Trimming stripped 6 bases from V and 0 bases from J, with 12 bases between. This CDR3 has 15 residues. CDR3 DNA sequence: TGTGCCAGTAGAACTAGCTCCAGCTCCTACAATGAGCAGTTCTTC. Translation gives CASRTSSSSYNEQFF.

This clone was observed many times. The rearrangement uses TRBV30 and TRBJ1-6; no clear D gene. The CDR3 spans 14 residues. The germline V and J ends were trimmed by 1 base and 1 base, with 5 bases remaining between them. The germline gives CDR1 GTSNPN, CDR2 SVGIG (reference sequence). In nucleotides, the CDR3 is TGTGCCTGGAGTGCTACTTCCTATAATTCACCCCTCCACTTT. It specifies CAWSATSYNSPLHF.

The rearrangement uses TRBV12-3 or TRBV12-4 and TRBJ1-2; possibly TRBD1 for D (5 bases). CDR3 size: 14 residues. The CDR3 sequence is CDGSLGPRMGGYTF. CDR3 DNA: TGTGACGGCAGCTTGGGACCCCGGATGGGTGGCTACACCTTC.

About this clone: One junction end disagrees with the germline gene, perhaps due to a read error. The rearrangement uses TRBV11-1 and TRBJ2-2, with 10 bases aligning to TRBD2. The CDR3 contains 17 residues. The germline gives CDR1 SGHAT, CDR2 FQDESV (reference sequence). The CDR3 region is CASIPYRTSGNTWELFF. DNA for the CDR3: TGTGCCAGCATCCCCTACCGGACTAGCGGAAACACCTGGGAGCTGTTTTTT.

This clone was detected many times. The rearrangement joins TRBV20-1 to TRBJ1-2; weak D call: TRBD1 (5 bases). The V gene's germline CDR1 is DFQATT and CDR2 SNEGSKA (reference sequence). The CDR3 sequence is 13 residues long. With 1 base removed from V and 4 bases from J, the gap between germline ends came to 10 bases. The CDR3 sequence is CSARVTDTYGYTF. CDR3 in DNA: TGCAGTGCTAGAGTGACAGACACCTATGGCTACACCTTC.

This clone was recorded many times. The chain has TRBV4-2 and TRBJ2-1; 8 bases are a match to TRBD1. Trimming took 0 bases from V and 7 from J; bases not matched to a gene: 5. This CDR3 spans 15 amino acids. The germline CDR1 and CDR2 sequences are LGHNA and YNFKEQ. The CDR3 bases are TGTGCCAGCAGCCAAGATTGGACAGGGAGGAATGAGCAGTTCTTC. Its translation is CASSQDWTGRNEQFF.

This clone was counted a few times. The J gene is TRBJ2-5, the V gene TRBV5-4; D perhaps matches TRBD2 (7 bases). Germline CDR1 reads SGHNT; CDR2 reads YYREEE (reference sequence). The CDR3 extends over 15 amino acids. V lost 2 bases to trimming and J lost 0 bases, with 11 bases between them. CDR3 region: CASSLSRGHQETQYF. The CDR3 region has the DNA TGTGCCAGCAGCTTATCGCGGGGGCACCAAGAGACCCAGTACTTC.